This T cell receptor (beta chain) originates from a study of beta chain features in type 1 diabetes. This clone was observed a few times. Other DNA sequences in the sample encode the same CDR3. Of the isolated RNA, all was reverse transcribed, and so the sequenced material was expressed TCRB transcripts. Measured with immunoSEQ multiplex PCR; TCRdb has only the in-frame clones, and not every one. The repertoire holds under 450,000 clones, with approximately 15% as singletons. Germline CDR1 is GTSNPN and CDR2 is SVGIG (reference sequence). The CDR3 loop spans 11 amino acids. V lost 4 bases, J lost 5 bases, and 8 bases lay in between.

Specimen: naive CD4+ T cells from blood. This TCR came from a man in his thirties or forties in good health. The V call is TRBV30, the J call TRBJ2-5; D ambiguous. The CDR3 DNA follows: TGTGCCTGGACCGGTAGGGAGACCCAGTACTTC. Encoded protein: CAWTGRETQYF.